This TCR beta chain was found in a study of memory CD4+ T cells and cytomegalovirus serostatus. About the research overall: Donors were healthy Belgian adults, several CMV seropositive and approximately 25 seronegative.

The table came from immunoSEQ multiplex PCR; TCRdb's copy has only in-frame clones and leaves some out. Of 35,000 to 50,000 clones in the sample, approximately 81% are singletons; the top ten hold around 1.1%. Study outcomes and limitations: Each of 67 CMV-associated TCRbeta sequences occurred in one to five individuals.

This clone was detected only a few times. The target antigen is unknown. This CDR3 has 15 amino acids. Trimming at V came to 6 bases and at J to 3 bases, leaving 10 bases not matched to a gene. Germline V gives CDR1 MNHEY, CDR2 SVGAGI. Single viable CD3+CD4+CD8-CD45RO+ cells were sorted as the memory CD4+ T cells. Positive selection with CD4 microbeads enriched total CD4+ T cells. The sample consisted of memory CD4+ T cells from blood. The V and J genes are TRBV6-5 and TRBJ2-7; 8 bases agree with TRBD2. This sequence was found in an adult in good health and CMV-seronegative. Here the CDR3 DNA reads TGTGCCAGCAGCCAGCCGGGACTAGGACTCTACGAGCAGTACTTC. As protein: CASSQPGLGLYEQYF.